This T cell receptor beta chain was captured by sequencing in a study of shared clonotypes between healthy human individuals. Findings of the study overall: Clonotype sharing among donors was thought likely to change with sequencing depth. Shared clonotypes across all four donors exceeded non-shared ones in generation probability.

Points on this clone: Its antigen remains unknown.

J was trimmed by 7 bases and V by 3 bases; bases with no gene match: 6. The germline V gene has CDR1 SGDLS and CDR2 YYNGEE. The CDR3 is 13 amino acids. CD8 cells regarded as naive lacked CD45RO, were positively chosen for CCR7, and omitted terminally differentiated effector memory CD45RA+ cells. Using around 200 ng DNA, about 30,000 T cell genomes, the sorted-subset replicate PCRs were run. Profiled with immunoSEQ multiplex PCR; TCRdb holds only in-frame clones, not every one. The sample has approximately 810,000 clones; about 91% are singletons. The chain joins TRBV9 to TRBJ2-5, with 7 bases lining up with TRBD2. The specimen was naive CD8+ T cells sorted from blood. The TCR comes from a man under 40 in good health. The CDR3 sequence: CASSGRTSGTQYF. The CDR3 DNA sequence: TGTGCCAGCAGCGGGCGGACTAGTGGGACCCAGTACTTC.